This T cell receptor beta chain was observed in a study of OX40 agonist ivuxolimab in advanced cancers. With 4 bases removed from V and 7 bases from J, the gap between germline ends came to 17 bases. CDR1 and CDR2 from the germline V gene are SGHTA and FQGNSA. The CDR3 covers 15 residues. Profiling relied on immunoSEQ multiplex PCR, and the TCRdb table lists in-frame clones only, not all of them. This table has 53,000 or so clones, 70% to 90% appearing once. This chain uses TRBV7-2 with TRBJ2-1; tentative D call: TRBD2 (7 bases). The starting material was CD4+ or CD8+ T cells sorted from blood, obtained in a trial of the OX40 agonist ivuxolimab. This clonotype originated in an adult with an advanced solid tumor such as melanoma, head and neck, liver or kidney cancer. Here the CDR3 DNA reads TGTGCCAGCAGCTCAGGCGGGGGCCTGGGGAATGAGCAGTTCTTC. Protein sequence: CASSSGGGLGNEQFF.